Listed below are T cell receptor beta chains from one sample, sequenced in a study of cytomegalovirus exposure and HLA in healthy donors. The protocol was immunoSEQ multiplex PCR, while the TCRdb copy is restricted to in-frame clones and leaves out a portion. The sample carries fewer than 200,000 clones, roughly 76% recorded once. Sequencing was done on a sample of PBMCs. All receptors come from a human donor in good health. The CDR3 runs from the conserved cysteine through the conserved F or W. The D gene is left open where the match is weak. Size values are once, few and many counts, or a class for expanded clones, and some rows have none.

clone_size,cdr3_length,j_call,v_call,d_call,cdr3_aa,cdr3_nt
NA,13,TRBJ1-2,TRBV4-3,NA,CASSQSHRGGYTF,TGCGCCAGCAGCCAATCGCATCGGGGGGGCTACACCTTC
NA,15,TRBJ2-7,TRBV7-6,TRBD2,CASSLEGGLAGAQYF,TGTGCCAGCAGCTTAGAGGGGGGACTAGCGGGTGCGCAGTACTTC
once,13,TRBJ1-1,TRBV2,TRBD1,CASRQGEGTEAFF,TGTGCCAGCAGACAGGGGGAGGGCACTGAAGCTTTCTTT
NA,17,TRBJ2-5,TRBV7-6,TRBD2,CASSLGGSGGAGETQYF,TGTGCCAGCAGCTTAGGGGGTAGCGGGGGGGCAGGAGAGACCCAGTACTTC
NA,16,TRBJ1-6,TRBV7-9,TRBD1,CASSADRGNYNSPLHF,TGTGCCAGCAGCGCAGACAGGGGAAACTATAATTCACCCCTCCACTTT
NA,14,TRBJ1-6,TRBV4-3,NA,CASSQDLQVQPLHF,TGCGCCAGCAGCCAAGATCTACAGGTGCAACCCCTCCACTTT
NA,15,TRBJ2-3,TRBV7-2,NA,CASSLGRGTEDTQYF,TGTGCCAGCAGCCTGGGACGGGGGACTGAAGATACGCAGTATTTT
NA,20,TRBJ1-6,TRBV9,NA,CASSTPLLNGTAVWNSPLHF,TGTGCCAGCAGCACCCCCCTTTTAAATGGTACAGCGGTATGGAATTCACCCCTCCACTTT
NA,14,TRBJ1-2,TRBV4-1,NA,CASSQVSGAGGYTF,TGCGCCAGCAGCCAAGTCTCAGGGGCCGGTGGCTACACCTTC
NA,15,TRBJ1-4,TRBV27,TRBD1,CASSLLRTGGEKLFF,TGTGCCAGCAGTTTATTAAGGACAGGGGGTGAAAAACTGTTTTTT